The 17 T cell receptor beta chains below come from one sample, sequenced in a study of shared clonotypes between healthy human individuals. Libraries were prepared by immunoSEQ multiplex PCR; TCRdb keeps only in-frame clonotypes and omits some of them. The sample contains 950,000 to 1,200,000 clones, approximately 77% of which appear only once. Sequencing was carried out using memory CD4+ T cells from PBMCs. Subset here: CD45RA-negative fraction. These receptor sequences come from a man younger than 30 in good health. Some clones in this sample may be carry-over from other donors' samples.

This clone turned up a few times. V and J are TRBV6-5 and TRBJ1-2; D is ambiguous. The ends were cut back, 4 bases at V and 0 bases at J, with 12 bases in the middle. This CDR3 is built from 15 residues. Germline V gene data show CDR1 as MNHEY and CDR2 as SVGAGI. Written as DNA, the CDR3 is TGTGCCAGCAGTTCCCTCCCGGACGCTAACTATGGCTACACCTTC. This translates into CASSSLPDANYGYTF.

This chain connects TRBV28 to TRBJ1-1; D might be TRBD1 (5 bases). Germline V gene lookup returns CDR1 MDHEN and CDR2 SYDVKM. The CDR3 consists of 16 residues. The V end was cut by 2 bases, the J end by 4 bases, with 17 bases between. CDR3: CASSLVGRAASTEAFF. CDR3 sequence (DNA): TGTGCCAGCAGTTTAGTTGGCAGGGCTGCGAGCACTGAAGCTTTCTTT.

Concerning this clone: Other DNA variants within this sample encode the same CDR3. The CDR3 region has the DNA TGTGCCAGTAGTATTACGGGCGGCTTGAACACTGAAGCTTTCTTT. Amino acids: CASSITGGLNTEAFF. V and J are TRBV19 and TRBJ1-1; the D is unclear. Germline CDR1 and CDR2: LNHDA and SQIVND (reference sequence). Trimming removed 3 bases at V and 0 bases at J, with 11 bases between. The CDR3 is made up of 15 amino acids.

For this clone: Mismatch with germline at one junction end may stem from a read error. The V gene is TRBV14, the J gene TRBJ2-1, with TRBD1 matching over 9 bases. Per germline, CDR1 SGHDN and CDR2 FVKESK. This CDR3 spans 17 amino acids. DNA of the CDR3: TGTGCCAGCAGCGAAGACAGGGGGGAAAGGACCTACAATGAGCAGTTCTTC. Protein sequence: CASSEDRGERTYNEQFF. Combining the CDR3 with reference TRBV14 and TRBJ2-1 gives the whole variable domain EAGVTQFPSHSVIEKGQTVTLRCDPISGHDNLYWYRRVMGKEIKFLLHFVKESKQDESGMPNNRFLAERTGGTYSTLKVQPAELEDSGVYFCASSEDRGERTYNEQFFGPGTRLTVL.

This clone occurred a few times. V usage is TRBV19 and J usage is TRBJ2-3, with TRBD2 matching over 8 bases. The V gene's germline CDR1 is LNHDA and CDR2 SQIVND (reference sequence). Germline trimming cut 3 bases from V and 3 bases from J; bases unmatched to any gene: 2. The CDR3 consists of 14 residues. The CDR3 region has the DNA TGTGCCAGTAGTATGGGCGGGAGGACAGATACGCAGTATTTT. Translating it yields CASSMGGRTDTQYF.

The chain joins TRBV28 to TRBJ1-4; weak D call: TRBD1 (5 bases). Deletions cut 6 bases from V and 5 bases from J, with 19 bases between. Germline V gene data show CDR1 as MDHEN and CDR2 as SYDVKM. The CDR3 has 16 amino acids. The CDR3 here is CASRRLGAVANEKLFF. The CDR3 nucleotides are TGTGCCAGCAGAAGACTCGGGGCGGTGGCGAATGAAAAACTGTTTTTT.

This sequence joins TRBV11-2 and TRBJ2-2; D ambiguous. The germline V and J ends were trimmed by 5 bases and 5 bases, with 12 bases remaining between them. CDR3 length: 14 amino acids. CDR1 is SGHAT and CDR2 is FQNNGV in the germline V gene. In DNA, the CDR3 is TGTGCCAGCAGCGACGGGTTGGTGACCGGGGAGCTGTTTTTT. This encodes CASSDGLVTGELFF.

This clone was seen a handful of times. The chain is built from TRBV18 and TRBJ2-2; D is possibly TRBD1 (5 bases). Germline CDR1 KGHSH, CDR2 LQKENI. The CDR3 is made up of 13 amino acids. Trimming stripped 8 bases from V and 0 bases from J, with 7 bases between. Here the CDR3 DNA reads TGTGCCAGCGACAGAACGAACACCGGGGAGCTGTTTTTT. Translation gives CASDRTNTGELFF.

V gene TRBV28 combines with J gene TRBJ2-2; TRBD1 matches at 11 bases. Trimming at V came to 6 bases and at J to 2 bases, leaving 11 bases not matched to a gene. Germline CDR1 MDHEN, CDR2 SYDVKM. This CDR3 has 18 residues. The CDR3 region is CASSPSRGQGVNTGELFF. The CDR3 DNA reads TGTGCCAGCAGCCCTTCCCGGGGACAGGGGGTTAACACCGGGGAGCTGTTTTTT.

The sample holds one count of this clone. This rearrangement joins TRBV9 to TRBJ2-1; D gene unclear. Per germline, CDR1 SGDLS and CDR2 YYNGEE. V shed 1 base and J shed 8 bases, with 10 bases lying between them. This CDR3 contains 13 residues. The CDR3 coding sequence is TGTGCCAGCAGCGTACAGCCGGGCGATGAGCAGTTCTTC. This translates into CASSVQPGDEQFF. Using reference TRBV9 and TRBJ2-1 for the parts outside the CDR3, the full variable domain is DSGVTQTPKHLITATGQRVTLRCSPRSGDLSVYWYQQSLDQGLQFLIQYYNGEERAKGNILERFSAQQFPDLHSELNLSSLELGDSALYFCASSVQPGDEQFFGPGTRLTVL.

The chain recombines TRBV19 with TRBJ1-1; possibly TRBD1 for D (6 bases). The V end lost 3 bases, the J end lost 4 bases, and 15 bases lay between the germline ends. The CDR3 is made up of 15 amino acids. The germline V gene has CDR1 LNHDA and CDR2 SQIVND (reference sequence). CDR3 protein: CASSITGRSFTEAFF. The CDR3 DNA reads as TGTGCCAGTAGTATTACAGGGCGGTCATTCACTGAAGCTTTCTTT.

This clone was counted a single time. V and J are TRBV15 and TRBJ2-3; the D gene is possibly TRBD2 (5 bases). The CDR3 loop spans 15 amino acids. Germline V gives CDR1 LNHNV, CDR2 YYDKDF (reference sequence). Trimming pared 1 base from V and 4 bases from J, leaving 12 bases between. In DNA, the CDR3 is TGTGCCACCAGCAGAGCTCCGGACGGGGCAGATACGCAGTATTTT. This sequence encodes CATSRAPDGADTQYF.

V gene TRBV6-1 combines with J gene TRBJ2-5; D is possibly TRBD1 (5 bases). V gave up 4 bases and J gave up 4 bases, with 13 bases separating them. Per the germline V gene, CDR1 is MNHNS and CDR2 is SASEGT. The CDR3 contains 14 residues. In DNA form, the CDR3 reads TGTGCCAGCAGTGTTAACAGGAACGTAGAGACCCAGTACTTC. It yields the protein CASSVNRNVETQYF.

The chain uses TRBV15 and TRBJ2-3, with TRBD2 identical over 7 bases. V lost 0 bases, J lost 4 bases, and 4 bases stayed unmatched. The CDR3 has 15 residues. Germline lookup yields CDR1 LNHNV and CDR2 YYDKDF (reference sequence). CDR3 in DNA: TGTGCCACCAGCAGAGATAGCGGGTCTGCAGATACGCAGTATTTT. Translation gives CATSRDSGSADTQYF.

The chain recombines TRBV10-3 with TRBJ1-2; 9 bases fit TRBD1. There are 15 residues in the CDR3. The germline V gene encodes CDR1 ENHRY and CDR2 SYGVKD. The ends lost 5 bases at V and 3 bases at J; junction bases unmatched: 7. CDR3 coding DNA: TGTGCCATCAGTCTAACAGGGGGCACGGACTATGGCTACACCTTC. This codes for CAISLTGGTDYGYTF.

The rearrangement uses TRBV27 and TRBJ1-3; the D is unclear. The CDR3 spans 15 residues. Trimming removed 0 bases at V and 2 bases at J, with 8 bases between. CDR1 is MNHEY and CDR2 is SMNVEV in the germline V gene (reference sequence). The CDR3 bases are TGTGCCAGCAGTTTATCGTACCTGACTGGAAACACCATATATTTT. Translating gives CASSLSYLTGNTIYF.

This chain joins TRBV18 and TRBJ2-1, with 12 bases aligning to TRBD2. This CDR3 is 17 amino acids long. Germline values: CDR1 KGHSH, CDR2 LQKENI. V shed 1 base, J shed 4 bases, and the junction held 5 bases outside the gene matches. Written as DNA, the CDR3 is TGTGCCAGCTCACCACGTCTCGGGACTAGCGGGTACAATGAGCAGTTCTTC. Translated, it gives CASSPRLGTSGYNEQFF.